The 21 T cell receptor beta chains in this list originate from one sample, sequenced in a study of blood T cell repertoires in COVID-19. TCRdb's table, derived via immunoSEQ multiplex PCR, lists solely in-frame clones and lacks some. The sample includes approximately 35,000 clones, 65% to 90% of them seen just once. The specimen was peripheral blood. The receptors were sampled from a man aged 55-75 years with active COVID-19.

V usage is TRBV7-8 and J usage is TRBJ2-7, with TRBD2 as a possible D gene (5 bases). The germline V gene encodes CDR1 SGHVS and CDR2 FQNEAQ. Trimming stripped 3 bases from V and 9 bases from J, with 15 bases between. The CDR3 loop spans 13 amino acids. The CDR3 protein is CASSLGELVAQYV. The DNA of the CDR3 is TGTGCCAGCAGCTTGGGCGAACTAGTCGCGCAGTACGTC.

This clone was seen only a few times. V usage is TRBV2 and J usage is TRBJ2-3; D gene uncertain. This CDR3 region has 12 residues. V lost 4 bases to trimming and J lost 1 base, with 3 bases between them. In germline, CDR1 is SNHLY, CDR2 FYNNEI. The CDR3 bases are TGTGCCAGCAGTGTCGGCACAGATACGCAGTATTTT. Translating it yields CASSVGTDTQYF.

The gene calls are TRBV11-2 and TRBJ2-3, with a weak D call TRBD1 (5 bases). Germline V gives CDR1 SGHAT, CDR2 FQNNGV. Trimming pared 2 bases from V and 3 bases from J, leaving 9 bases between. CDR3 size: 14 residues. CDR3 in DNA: TGTGCCAGCAGCTTAATCAGGGCGACAGATACGCAGTATTTT. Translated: CASSLIRATDTQYF.

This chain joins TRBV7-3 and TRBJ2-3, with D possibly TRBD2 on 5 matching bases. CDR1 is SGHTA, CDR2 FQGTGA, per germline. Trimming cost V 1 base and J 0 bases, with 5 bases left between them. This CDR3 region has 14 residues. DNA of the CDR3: TGTGCCAGCAGCTTAAGCGGGAGCACAGATACGCAGTATTTT. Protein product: CASSLSGSTDTQYF.

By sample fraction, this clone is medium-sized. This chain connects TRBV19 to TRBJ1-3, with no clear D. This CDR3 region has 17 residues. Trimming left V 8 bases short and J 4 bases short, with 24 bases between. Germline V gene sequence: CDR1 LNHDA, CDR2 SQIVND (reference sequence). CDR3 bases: TGTGCCAGTCCCCTCCTCGACATGGTCTTTTACGGAAACACCATATATTTT. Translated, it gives CASPLLDMVFYGNTIYF.

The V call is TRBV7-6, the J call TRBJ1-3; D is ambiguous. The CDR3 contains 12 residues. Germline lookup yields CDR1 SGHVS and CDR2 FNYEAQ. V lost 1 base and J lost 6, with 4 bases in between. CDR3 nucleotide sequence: TGTGCCAGCAGCTTAGACTTAAACACCATATATTTT. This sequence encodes CASSLDLNTIYF.

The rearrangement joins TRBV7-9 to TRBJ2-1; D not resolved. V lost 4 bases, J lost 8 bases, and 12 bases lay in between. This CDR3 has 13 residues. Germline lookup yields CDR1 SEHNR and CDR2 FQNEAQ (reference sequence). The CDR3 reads CASSYPLAHEQFF. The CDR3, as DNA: TGTGCCAGCAGCTATCCTTTGGCCCATGAGCAGTTCTTC.

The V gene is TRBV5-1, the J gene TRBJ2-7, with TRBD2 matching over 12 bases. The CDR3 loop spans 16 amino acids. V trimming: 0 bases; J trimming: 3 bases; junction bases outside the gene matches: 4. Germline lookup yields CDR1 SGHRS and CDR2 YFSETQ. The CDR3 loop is CASSLGGTSGFYEQYF. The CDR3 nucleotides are TGCGCCAGCAGCTTGGGGGGGACTAGCGGGTTCTACGAGCAGTACTTC.

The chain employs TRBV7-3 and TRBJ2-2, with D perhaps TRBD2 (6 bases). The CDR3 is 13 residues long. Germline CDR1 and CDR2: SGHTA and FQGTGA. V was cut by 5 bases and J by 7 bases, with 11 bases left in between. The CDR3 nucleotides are TGTGCCAGCAGCGCGGGGCGGGACGGGGAGCTGTTTTTT. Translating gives CASSAGRDGELFF. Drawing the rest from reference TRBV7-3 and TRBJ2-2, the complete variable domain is GAGVSQTPSNKVTEKGKYVELRCDPISGHTALYWYRQSLGQGPEFLIYFQGTGAADDSGLPNDRFFAVRPEGSVSTLKIQRTERGDSAVYLCASSAGRDGELFFGEGSRLTVL.

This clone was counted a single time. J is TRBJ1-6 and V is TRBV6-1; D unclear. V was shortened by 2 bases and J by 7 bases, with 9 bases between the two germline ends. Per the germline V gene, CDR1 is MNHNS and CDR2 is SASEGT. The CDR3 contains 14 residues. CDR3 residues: CASSERTPNSPLHF. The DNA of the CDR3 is TGTGCCAGCAGTGAAAGGACTCCAAATTCACCCCTCCACTTT.

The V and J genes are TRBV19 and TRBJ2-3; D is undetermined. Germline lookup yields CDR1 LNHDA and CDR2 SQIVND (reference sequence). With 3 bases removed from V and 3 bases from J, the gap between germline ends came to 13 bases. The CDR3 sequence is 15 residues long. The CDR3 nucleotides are TGTGCCAGTAGTATTTTGCCGGGTTGGACAGATACGCAGTATTTT. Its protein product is CASSILPGWTDTQYF.

DNA for the CDR3: TGTGCCAGCAGCCCGAGAGTAGCTGGGGAGCTGTTTTTT. It codes for CASSPRVAGELFF. The V gene is TRBV9, the J gene TRBJ2-2, with unresolved D. Trimming cost V 4 bases and J 8 bases, with 12 bases left between them. Germline loops: CDR1 SGDLS, CDR2 YYNGEE. CDR3 size: 13 residues.

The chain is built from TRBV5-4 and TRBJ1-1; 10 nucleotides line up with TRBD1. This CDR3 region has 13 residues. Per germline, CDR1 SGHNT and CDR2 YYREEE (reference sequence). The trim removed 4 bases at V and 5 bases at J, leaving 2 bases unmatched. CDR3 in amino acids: CASSRDRGTEAFF. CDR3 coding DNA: TGTGCCAGCAGCCGGGACAGGGGTACTGAAGCTTTCTTT.

In nucleotides, the CDR3 is TGCGCCAGCAGTCAATCGGGACAGGGGGCTGGGGCCAACGTCCTGACTTTC. Translation: CASSQSGQGAGANVLTF. The chain links TRBV23-1 to TRBJ2-6; 11 bases agree with TRBD1. TRBV23-1 is marked as an open reading frame, function uncertain. The CDR3 contains 17 residues. The junction had 0 bases not matched to a gene; V was cut back by 0 bases and J by 2 bases.

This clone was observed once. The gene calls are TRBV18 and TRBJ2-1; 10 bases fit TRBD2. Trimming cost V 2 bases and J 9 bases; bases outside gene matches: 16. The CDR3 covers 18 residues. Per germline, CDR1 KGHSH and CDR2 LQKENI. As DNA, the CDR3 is TGTGCCAGCTCACCAGGTCGTGGGGAGGCTAGCGGGAGTCGTGAGCAGTTCTTC. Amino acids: CASSPGRGEASGSREQFF.

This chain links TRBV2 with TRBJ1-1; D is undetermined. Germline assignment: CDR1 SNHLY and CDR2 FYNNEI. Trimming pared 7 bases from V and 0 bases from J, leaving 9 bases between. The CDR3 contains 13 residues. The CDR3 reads CASNRGMNTEAFF. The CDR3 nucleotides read TGTGCCAGCAATCGAGGGATGAACACTGAAGCTTTCTTT.

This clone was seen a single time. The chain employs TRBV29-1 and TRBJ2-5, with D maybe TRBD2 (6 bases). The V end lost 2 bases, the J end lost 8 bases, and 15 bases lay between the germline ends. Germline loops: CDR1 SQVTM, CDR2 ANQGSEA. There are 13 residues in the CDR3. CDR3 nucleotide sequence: TGCAGCGTTGAAAGGGCGGTGGGGGGTACCCAGTACTTC. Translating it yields CSVERAVGGTQYF.

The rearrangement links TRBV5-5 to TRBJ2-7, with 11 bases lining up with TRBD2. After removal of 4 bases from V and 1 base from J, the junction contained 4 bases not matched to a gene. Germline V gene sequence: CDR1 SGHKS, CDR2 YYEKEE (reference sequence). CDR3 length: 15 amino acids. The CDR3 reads CASSGGTSGSYEQYV. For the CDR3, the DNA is TGTGCCAGCAGCGGCGGGACTAGCGGATCCTACGAGCAGTACGTC.

CDR3 region: CASSQGLAKSSYNEQFF. The DNA for the CDR3 is TGCGCCAGCAGCCAGGGACTAGCGAAGAGCTCCTACAATGAGCAGTTCTTC. The rearrangement uses TRBV4-1 and TRBJ2-1, with 10 bases fitting TRBD2. Germline lookup yields CDR1 MGHRA and CDR2 YSYEKL. The CDR3 sequence is 17 residues long. With V trimmed by 3 bases and J by 0 bases, 5 bases remained unmatched.

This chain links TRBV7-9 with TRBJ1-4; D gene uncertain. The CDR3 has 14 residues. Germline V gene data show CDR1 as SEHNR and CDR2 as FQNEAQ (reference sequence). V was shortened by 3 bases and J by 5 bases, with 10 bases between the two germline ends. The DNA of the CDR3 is TGTGCCAGCAGCTTCGAACAGAGAAATGAAAAACTGTTTTTT. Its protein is CASSFEQRNEKLFF.

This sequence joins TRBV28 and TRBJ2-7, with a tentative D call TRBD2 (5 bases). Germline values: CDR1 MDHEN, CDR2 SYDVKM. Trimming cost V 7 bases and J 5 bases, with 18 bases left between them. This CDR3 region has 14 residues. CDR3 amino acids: CASTRRQPRNEQYF. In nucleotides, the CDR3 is TGTGCCAGCACTCGGAGGCAGCCACGTAACGAGCAGTACTTC.